This T cell receptor beta chain was observed in a study of cytotoxic CD8 clonotypes in ibrutinib-treated CLL. Regarding the study as a whole: Sustained-remission and progressing patients were not sampled at matched times.

Sequencing used immunoSEQ multiplex PCR; TCRdb keeps in-frame clones, though not all of them. The sample has 150,000 to 200,000 clones, more than 70% seen once. As for this clone: Antigen unknown.

The length of the CDR3 is 12 residues. V was trimmed by 4 bases and J by 9 bases, leaving 9 bases between them. The germline V gene has CDR1 MDHEN and CDR2 SYDVKM. This TCR derives from a human donor with chronic lymphocytic leukemia. The sequencing used PBMCs, collected at disease progression, from a patient treated with ibrutinib. The genes are TRBV28 and TRBJ2-2; tentative D call: TRBD1 (6 bases). The CDR3 sequence: CASSSQGWELFF. CDR3 DNA sequence: TGTGCCAGCAGTTCACAGGGTTGGGAGCTGTTTTTT.